The rows below give T cell receptor beta chains drawn from one sample of a study of blood T cells in healthy people across ages. MiXCR, applied by TCRdb to the 5' RACE reads, yields one record per CDR3 protein. The sample holds about 1.8 million distinct CDR3 sequences, around half seen once. Sequences were obtained from blood. Source of these receptors: a woman between 40 and 55 years old in good health. Each CDR3 is given with its conserved first and last residue. A D gene is named only where the DNA matches it firmly. Part of the rows lack a size; the others show once, few, many or a class for expanded clones.

TRBD1,TRBJ2-5,TRBV15,-,CATGEATGGGETQYF,TGTGCCACCGGGGAAGCGACAGGGGGGGGAGAGACCCAGTACTTC
-,TRBJ2-1,TRBV4-1,-,CASSQFPWAASLYNEQFF,TGCGCCAGCAGCCAGTTCCCGTGGGCCGCTTCACTCTACAATGAGCAGTTCTTC
-,TRBJ2-5,TRBV5-1,many,CASRLEETQYF,TGTGCCAGCAGGCTCGAGGAGACCCAGTACTTC
TRBD2,TRBJ2-1,TRBV6-2/TRBV6-3,-,CASSEQIIAGGPFYYNEQFF,TGTGCCAGCAGCGAACAAATTATAGCGGGGGGCCCGTTTTACTACAATGAGCAGTTCTTC
-,TRBJ2-7,TRBV10-3,-,CAISGDEISYEQYF,TGTGCCATCAGTGGAGACGAGATTTCTTACGAGCAGTACTTC
-,TRBJ2-1,TRBV12-3/TRBV12-4,-,CASSPTRIGTQFF,TGTGCCAGCAGTCCCACTAGAATCGGGACCCAGTTCTTC
-,TRBJ2-3,TRBV29-1,few,CSVVKEHGPDTQYF,TGCAGCGTTGTTAAGGAGCACGGCCCAGATACGCAGTATTTT
-,TRBJ2-5,TRBV15,-,CATSRDQALETQYF,TGTGCCACCAGCAGAGATCAGGCCTTAGAGACCCAGTACTTC
-,TRBJ1-2,TRBV10-3,-,CAISGTPPKYNYTF,TGTGCCATCAGTGGGACACCACCCAAATATAACTACACCTTC
-,TRBJ1-2,TRBV20-1,few,CSASIARDGYTF,TGCAGTGCTAGTATCGCACGCGATGGCTACACCTTC
TRBD2,TRBJ2-3,TRBV4-3,-,CASSPRGAYTDTQYF,TGCGCCAGCAGCCCGCGGGGGGCCTACACAGATACGCAGTATTTT
-,TRBJ2-6,TRBV5-4,-,CASSKGETNVLTF,TGTGCCAGCAGTAAGGGGGAGACCAACGTCCTGACTTTC
-,TRBJ2-7,TRBV27,few,CASVQGPNPYEQYF,TGTGCCAGCGTACAGGGTCCGAACCCCTACGAGCAGTACTTC
-,TRBJ1-1,TRBV6-5,-,CARVGGSNTEAFF,TGTGCCAGGGTCGGGGGAAGCAACACTGAAGCTTTCTTT
TRBD2,TRBJ2-1,TRBV6-2/TRBV6-3,few,CASRTLSGGLDSYNEQFF,TGTGCCAGCAGAACCCTTAGCGGGGGGTTAGACTCCTACAATGAGCAGTTCTTC
TRBD1,TRBJ2-7,TRBV6-6,-,CASSVDRGFNEQYF,TGTGCCAGCAGCGTGGACAGGGGGTTCAACGAGCAGTACTTC
-,TRBJ2-5,TRBV12-3/TRBV12-4,-,CASSSWGIGETQYF,TGTGCCAGCAGTTCTTGGGGAATCGGAGAGACCCAGTACTTC
-,TRBJ2-7,TRBV4-3,-,CASSQDPALPYEQYF,TGCGCCAGCAGCCAAGACCCAGCCCTTCCCTACGAGCAGTACTTC
-,TRBJ1-6,TRBV3-1,-,CASSFPPFSPLHF,TGTGCCAGCAGCTTCCCGCCCTTTTCACCCCTCCACTTT
-,TRBJ2-7,TRBV20-1,-,CSARDRVNEQYF,TGCAGTGCTAGAGACAGGGTCAACGAGCAGTACTTC
-,TRBJ2-3,TRBV29-1,-,CSVVSDIIPTDTQYF,TGCAGCGTCGTTTCCGACATCATCCCCACAGATACGCAGTATTTT
TRBD1,TRBJ1-2,TRBV5-5,-,CASSPTGTGENGYTF,TGTGCCAGCAGCCCCACCGGGACAGGGGAGAATGGCTACACCTTC
TRBD2,TRBJ2-1,TRBV7-2,many,CASSLNPTSGGGNNEQFF,TGTGCCAGCAGCTTAAATCCTACTAGCGGGGGGGGAAACAATGAGCAGTTCTTC
TRBD1,TRBJ2-7,TRBV6-1,-,CASSAYHWDRSSYEQYF,TGTGCCAGCAGTGCCTACCACTGGGACAGGAGCTCCTACGAGCAGTACTTC
-,TRBJ2-3,TRBV7-2,-,CASSQTSGTDTQYF,TGTGCCAGCAGCCAGACCTCTGGCACAGATACGCAGTATTTT
-,TRBJ2-2,TRBV4-2,-,CASSQDSWQTKRAGELFF,TGTGCCAGCAGCCAAGATAGCTGGCAGACAAAGCGCGCCGGGGAGCTGTTTTTT
TRBD2,TRBJ2-1,TRBV5-1,once,CASSLRSGGLVNNEQFF,TGCGCCAGCAGCCTGCGGAGCGGGGGCCTCGTGAACAATGAGCAGTTCTTC
-,TRBJ2-3,TRBV29-1,few,CSSGTLGTDTQYF,TGCAGCTCCGGGACCCTTGGTACAGATACGCAGTATTTT
TRBD2,TRBJ2-5,TRBV29-1,-,CSVDSSGEARETQYF,TGCAGCGTTGACTCTAGCGGGGAGGCCAGGGAGACCCAGTACTTC
TRBD2,TRBJ2-7,TRBV20-1,-,CSARAEREGSYEQYF,TGCAGTGCTAGAGCGGAGCGGGAGGGCTCCTACGAGCAGTACTTC
TRBD2,TRBJ2-3,TRBV12-3/TRBV12-4,-,CASRLGTSGTDTQYF,TGTGCCAGCAGACTCGGGACTAGCGGGACAGATACGCAGTATTTT
-,TRBJ2-7,TRBV9,-,CASSARDNYEQYF,TGTGCCAGCAGCGCCCGGGATAACTACGAGCAGTACTTC
-,TRBJ2-5,TRBV20-1,-,CSARGGTGNEQYF,TGCAGTGCTAGGGGGGGCACGGGGAATGAGCAGTACTTC
-,TRBJ2-6,TRBV9,-,CASSVSVTGANVLTF,TGTGCCAGCAGCGTATCAGTCACTGGGGCCAACGTCCTGACTTTC
TRBD2,TRBJ2-1,TRBV12-3/TRBV12-4,many,CAGSDGGSYNEQFF,TGTGCAGGTTCGGACGGGGGGTCATACAATGAGCAGTTCTTC
-,TRBJ2-1,TRBV3-1,-,CASSSVRISYNEQFF,TGTGCCAGCAGCTCCGTCCGGATCAGCTACAATGAGCAGTTCTTC
-,TRBJ2-7,TRBV11-2,-,CASSSKPMRDEQYF,TGTGCCAGCAGCTCCAAGCCTATGCGGGACGAGCAGTACTTC
TRBD1,TRBJ1-2,TRBV7-2,-,CASSLARFGGGNGYTF,TGTGCCAGCAGCTTAGCCCGGTTTGGAGGGGGCAATGGCTACACCTTC
TRBD2,TRBJ2-3,TRBV7-9,-,CASSSGLAGVRTDTQYF,TGTGCCAGCAGCTCGGGACTAGCGGGGGTAAGGACAGATACGCAGTATTTT
-,TRBJ2-1,TRBV3-1,-,CASSQDVGAGARNEQFF,TGTGCCAGCAGCCAAGATGTTGGCGCGGGGGCCCGTAATGAGCAGTTCTTC
-,TRBJ2-3,TRBV7-2,-,CASSLGTPYTDTQYF,TGTGCCAGCAGCTTAGGAACCCCATATACAGATACGCAGTATTTT
-,TRBJ2-3,TRBV10-3,-,CAIRDPGQRTDTQYF,TGTGCCATCAGGGACCCGGGACAACGCACAGATACGCAGTATTTT
-,TRBJ1-5,TRBV6-5,-,CASSYVRGRRQPQHF,TGTGCCAGCAGTTACGTACGGGGAAGGAGGCAGCCCCAGCATTTT
-,TRBJ1-2,TRBV5-1,-,CASSWGRNTYRGYTF,TGCGCCAGCAGCTGGGGCCGGAACACCTATCGTGGCTACACCTTC
TRBD1,TRBJ2-2,TRBV6-2/TRBV6-3,-,CASTFRDRGSGELFF,TGTGCCAGCACCTTCCGGGACAGGGGCTCCGGGGAGCTGTTTTTT
-,TRBJ2-5,TRBV7-3,-,CASSSAGRATQYF,TGTGCCAGCAGCTCCGCGGGCCGTGCGACCCAGTACTTC
TRBD1,TRBJ1-4,TRBV20-1,-,CSGGQGDEKLFF,TGCAGTGGCGGACAGGGGGACGAAAAACTGTTTTTT
-,TRBJ2-1,TRBV11-2,-,CASSLVTLASNEQFF,TGTGCCAGCAGCTTGGTTACCCTAGCGTCAAATGAGCAGTTCTTC
-,TRBJ2-7,TRBV20-1,-,CSAQSKGGPGHEQYF,TGCAGTGCTCAAAGCAAGGGGGGACCGGGCCACGAGCAGTACTTC